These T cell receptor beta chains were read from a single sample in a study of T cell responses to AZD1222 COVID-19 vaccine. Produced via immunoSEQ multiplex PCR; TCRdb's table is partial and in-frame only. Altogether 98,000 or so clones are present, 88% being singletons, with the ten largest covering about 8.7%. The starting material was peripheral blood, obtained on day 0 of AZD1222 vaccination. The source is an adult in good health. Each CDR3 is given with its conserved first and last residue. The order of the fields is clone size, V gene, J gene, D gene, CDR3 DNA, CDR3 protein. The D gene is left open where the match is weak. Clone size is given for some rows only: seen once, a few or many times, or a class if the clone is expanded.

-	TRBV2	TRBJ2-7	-	TGTGCCAGCAATCAGGCTACACCCTACGAGCAGTACTTC	CASNQATPYEQYF
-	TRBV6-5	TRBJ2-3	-	TGTGCCAGCAGTTCTGGGCGCCGCCAGTATTTT	CASSSGRRQYF
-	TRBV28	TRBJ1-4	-	TGTGCCAGCAGGGGGGGGGCCGGCGAAAAACTGTTTTTT	CASRGGAGEKLFF
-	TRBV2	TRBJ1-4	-	TGTGCCAGCAGGGAGCTGGGGGCAGGAACTGAAAAACTGTTTTTT	CASRELGAGTEKLFF
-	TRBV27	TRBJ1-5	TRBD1	TGTGCCAGCAGTCGGGACAGCGGGGGGCAGCCCCAGCATTTT	CASSRDSGGQPQHF
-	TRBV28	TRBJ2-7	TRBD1	TGTGCCAGCACCCCGGGACAGCGTCCCTGGGAGCAGTACTTC	CASTPGQRPWEQYF
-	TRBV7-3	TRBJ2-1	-	TGTGCCAGCAGCATTAAGGGTCCAGACTTCTACAATGAGCAGTTCTTC	CASSIKGPDFYNEQFF
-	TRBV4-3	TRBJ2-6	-	TGCGCCAGCAGCCAAGACGACAGAACTGGGGCCAACGTCCTGACTTTC	CASSQDDRTGANVLTF
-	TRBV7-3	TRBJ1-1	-	TGTGCCAGCAGCTTCGGCTGGAACACTGAAGCTTTCTTT	CASSFGWNTEAFF
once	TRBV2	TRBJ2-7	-	TGTGCCAGCAACTTACCACAGGGATTCGCCTACGAGCAGTACTTC	CASNLPQGFAYEQYF
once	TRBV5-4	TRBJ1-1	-	TGTGCCAGCAGCTTGGAGCTGCAGAGGGCTGAAGCTTTCTTT	CASSLELQRAEAFF
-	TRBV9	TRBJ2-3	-	TGTGCCAGCACCCGCTCGGACAAAGGCCATGTTAAGGGTACGCAGTATTTT	CASTRSDKGHVKGTQYF
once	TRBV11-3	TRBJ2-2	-	TGTGCCAGCAGCTTAGATGGTAGGGACACCGGGGAGCTGTTTTTT	CASSLDGRDTGELFF
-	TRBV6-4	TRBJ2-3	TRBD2	TGTGCCAGCAGTGGCGACGGGGGGGCAACAGATACGCAGTATTTT	CASSGDGGATDTQYF
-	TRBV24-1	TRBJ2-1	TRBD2	TGTGCCACCAGTGGGGGCAGCCCCGGGAGGGGGAATGAGCAGTTCTTC	CATSGGSPGRGNEQFF
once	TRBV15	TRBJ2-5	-	TGTGCCACCAGCGATGCGTCTCATCGGGCTGGAGAGACCCAGTACTTC	CATSDASHRAGETQYF
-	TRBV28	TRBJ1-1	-	TGTGCCAGCAGTTCCCCCGGACAGAACACTGAAGCTTTCTTT	CASSSPGQNTEAFF
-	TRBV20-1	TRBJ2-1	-	TGCAGTGCTAGTAGGGGGGCCGGTTGGAATGAGCAGTTCTTC	CSASRGAGWNEQFF
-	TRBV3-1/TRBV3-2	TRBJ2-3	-	TGTGCCAGCAGCCAAGACCCCGGGCAGGCCCGCACAGATACGCAGTATTTT	CASSQDPGQARTDTQYF
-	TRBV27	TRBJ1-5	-	TGTGCCAGCAGTTATGACGTTAATAGCAATCAGCCCCAGCATTTT	CASSYDVNSNQPQHF
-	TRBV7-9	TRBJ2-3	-	TGTGCCAGCAGCCAGAGGACTAACCGAGATACGCAGTATTTT	CASSQRTNRDTQYF
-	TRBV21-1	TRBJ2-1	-	TGTGCCAGCTTATCAGAGGGATGGGACCACAATGAGCAGTTCTTC	CASLSEGWDHNEQFF
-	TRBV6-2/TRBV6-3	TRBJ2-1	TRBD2	TGTGCCAGCAGTGCCTCGACTAGCGGGGGGGCCAATGAGCAGTTCTTC	CASSASTSGGANEQFF
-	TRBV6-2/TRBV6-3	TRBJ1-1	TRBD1	TGTGCCAGCAGTTACTCACTATCGGGACAGATAAACACTGAAGCTTTCTTT	CASSYSLSGQINTEAFF
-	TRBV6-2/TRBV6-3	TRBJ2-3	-	TGTGCCAGCAGTTACTCCCAGGGTGCCCCCACAGATACGCAGTATTTT	CASSYSQGAPTDTQYF
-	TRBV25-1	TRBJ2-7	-	TGTGCCAGCAGTGATCGGGGGGCGCGGTACGAGCAGTACTTC	CASSDRGARYEQYF
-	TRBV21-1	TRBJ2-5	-	TGTGCCAGCAGCAAAGGGGGGGGAGGCGAGACCCAGTACTTC	CASSKGGGGETQYF
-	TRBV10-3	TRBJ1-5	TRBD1	TGTGCCCCCCGCGTAGGACAGGGAGGGGAATATAGCAATCAGCCCCAGCATTTT	CAPRVGQGGEYSNQPQHF
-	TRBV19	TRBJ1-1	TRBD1	TGTGCCAGTAGGGGACAGGGGAAAACTGAAGCTTTCTTT	CASRGQGKTEAFF
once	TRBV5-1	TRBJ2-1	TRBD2	TGCGCCAGCAGCGTTTTAGCGGGAGGGGGCAATGAGCAGTTCTTC	CASSVLAGGGNEQFF
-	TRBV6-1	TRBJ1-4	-	TGTGCCAGCAGTGAAGGGCAGGTGATTAATGAAAAACTGTTTTTT	CASSEGQVINEKLFF
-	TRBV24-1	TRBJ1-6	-	TGTGCCACCGCCAGCTCCTATAATTCACCCCTCCACTTT	CATASSYNSPLHF
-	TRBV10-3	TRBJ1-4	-	TGTGCCATCGGTTCCCGGGTTGAGTCGAATGAAAAACTGTTTTTT	CAIGSRVESNEKLFF
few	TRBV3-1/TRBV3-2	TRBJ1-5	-	TGTGCCAGCAGCCAAGTCGAGAATTGGAGCAATCAGCCCCAGCATTTT	CASSQVENWSNQPQHF
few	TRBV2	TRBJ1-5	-	TGTGCCAGCAGGGGCGACAGCGACAATCAGCCCCAGCATTTT	CASRGDSDNQPQHF
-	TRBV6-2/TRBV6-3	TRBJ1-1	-	TGTGCCAGCAGCCAAAGTCAGGGACGAACTGAAGCTTTCTTT	CASSQSQGRTEAFF
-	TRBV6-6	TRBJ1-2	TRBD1	TGTGCCAGCAGTCACCAACAGGGGGTCCTGTCTAACTATGGCTACACCTTC	CASSHQQGVLSNYGYTF
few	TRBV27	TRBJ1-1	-	TGTGCCAGCAGTTTACAGGGTTTATCTGAAGCTTTCTTT	CASSLQGLSEAFF
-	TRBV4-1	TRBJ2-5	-	TGCGCCAGCAGCCAAGATCAGGGTAGGCCAGAGACCCAGTACTTC	CASSQDQGRPETQYF
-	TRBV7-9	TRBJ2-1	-	TGTGCCAGCAGCTTAACTGCAGGCTACAATGAGCAGTTCTTC	CASSLTAGYNEQFF
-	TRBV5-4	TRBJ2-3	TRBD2	TGTGCCAGCAGCTCCGGGACTAGCAGCACAGATACGCAGTATTTT	CASSSGTSSTDTQYF
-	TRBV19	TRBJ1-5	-	TGTGCCAGTCGGGAGAGGAATCAGCCCCAGCATTTT	CASRERNQPQHF
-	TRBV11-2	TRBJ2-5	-	TGTGCCAGCAGCTCGGTGGAGACCCAGTACTTC	CASSSVETQYF
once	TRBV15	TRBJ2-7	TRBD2	TGTGCCACCAGCAGAGATAGCGGGTCCGAGCAGTACTTC	CATSRDSGSEQYF
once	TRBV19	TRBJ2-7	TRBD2	TGTGCCAGTAGTAGTCTTGGGACTAGGGAGCAGTACTTC	CASSSLGTREQYF
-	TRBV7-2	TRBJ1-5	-	TGTGCCAGCAGCTCACCGACTCCAGGGGACAATCAGCCCCAGCATTTT	CASSSPTPGDNQPQHF
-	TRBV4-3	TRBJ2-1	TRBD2	TGCGCCAGCAGCCAGGACCTTGCTAGCGGGAGGGCCTCTGAGCAGTTCTTC	CASSQDLASGRASEQFF
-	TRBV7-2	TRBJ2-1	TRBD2	TGTGCCACCAAGTTTCTAGCGGGGTTCTACAATGAGCAGTTCTTC	CATKFLAGFYNEQFF
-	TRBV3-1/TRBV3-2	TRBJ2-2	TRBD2	TGTGCCAGCAGCCTTACTAGCGGGGGGAACACCGGGGAGCTGTTTTTT	CASSLTSGGNTGELFF
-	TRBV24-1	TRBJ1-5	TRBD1	TGTGCCACCAGTGATCACAGGGGTTCGGGCAATCAGCCCCAGCATTTT	CATSDHRGSGNQPQHF
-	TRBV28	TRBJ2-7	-	TGTGCCAGCAGTTTATTACGCTGGGGGGTTGCGCAGTACTTC	CASSLLRWGVAQYF
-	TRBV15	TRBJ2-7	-	TGTGCCACCAGCAGATTGAAAGGACAGACCTACGAGCAGTACTTC	CATSRLKGQTYEQYF
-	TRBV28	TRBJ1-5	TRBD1	TGTGCCAGCAGTCGGACAGGGGGCGGCAATCAGCCCCAGCATTTT	CASSRTGGGNQPQHF
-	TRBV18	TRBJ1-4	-	TGTGCCAGCTCCAAGTCCTCCGGGACCAATAATGAAAAACTGTTTTTT	CASSKSSGTNNEKLFF
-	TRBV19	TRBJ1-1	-	TGTGCCAGTGGATCCTACGGGGGCACTGAAGCTTTCTTT	CASGSYGGTEAFF
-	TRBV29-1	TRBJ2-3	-	TGCAGCGCCGGGTCCTGGAGCACAGATACGCAGTATTTT	CSAGSWSTDTQYF
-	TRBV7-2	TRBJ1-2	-	TGTGCCAGCAGCTTAGACGTCGGGATGTACTATGGCTACACCTTC	CASSLDVGMYYGYTF
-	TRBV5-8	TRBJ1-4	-	TGTGCCAGCAGTCCGGACGGCTGGGTGAGCGAAAAACTGTTTTTT	CASSPDGWVSEKLFF
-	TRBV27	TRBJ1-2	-	TGTGCCAGCAGTTTGCCAAGTCGGAAGGCAACCGACGCTAACTATGGCTACACCTTC	CASSLPSRKATDANYGYTF
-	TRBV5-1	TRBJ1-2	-	TGCGCCAGCAGGCAGGACGTCTTCCAAGGGAGCTATGGCTACACCTTC	CASRQDVFQGSYGYTF